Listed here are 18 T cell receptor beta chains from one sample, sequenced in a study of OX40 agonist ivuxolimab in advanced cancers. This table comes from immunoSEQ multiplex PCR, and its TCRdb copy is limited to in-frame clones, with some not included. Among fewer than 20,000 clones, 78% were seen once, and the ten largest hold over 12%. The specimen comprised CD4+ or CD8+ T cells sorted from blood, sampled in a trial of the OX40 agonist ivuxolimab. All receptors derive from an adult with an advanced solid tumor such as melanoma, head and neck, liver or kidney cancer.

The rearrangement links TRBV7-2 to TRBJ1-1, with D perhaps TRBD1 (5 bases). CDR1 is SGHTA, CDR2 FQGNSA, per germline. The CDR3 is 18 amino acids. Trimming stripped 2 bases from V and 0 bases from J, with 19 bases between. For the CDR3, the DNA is TGTGCCAGCAGCTTACGGGCACCAGGGAGGGGAGTGAACACTGAAGCTTTCTTT. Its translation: CASSLRAPGRGVNTEAFF. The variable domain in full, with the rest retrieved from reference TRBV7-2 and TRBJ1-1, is GAGVSQSPSNKVTEKGKDVELRCDPISGHTALYWYRQSLGQGLEFLIYFQGNSAPDKSGLPSDRFSAERTGGSVSTLTIQRTQQEDSAVYLCASSLRAPGRGVNTEAFFGQGTRLTVV.

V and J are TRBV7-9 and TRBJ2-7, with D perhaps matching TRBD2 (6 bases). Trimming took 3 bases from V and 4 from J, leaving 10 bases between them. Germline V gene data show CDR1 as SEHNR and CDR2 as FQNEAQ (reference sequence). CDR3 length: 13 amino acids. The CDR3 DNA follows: TGTGCCAGCAGCTTTTCCGGGAGTTACGAGCAGTACTTC. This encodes CASSFSGSYEQYF.

The CDR3 protein is CASSPGTGGLLGEQFF. The CDR3 DNA reads TGTGCCAGCAGCCCCGGGACAGGGGGCTTACTGGGTGAGCAGTTCTTC. The chain joins TRBV7-3 to TRBJ2-1; 12 bases match TRBD1. CDR3 size: 16 residues. Losses at the gene ends were 5 bases for V and 9 bases for J; bases not matched to a gene: 11. Germline V gene data show CDR1 as SGHTA and CDR2 as FQGTGA.

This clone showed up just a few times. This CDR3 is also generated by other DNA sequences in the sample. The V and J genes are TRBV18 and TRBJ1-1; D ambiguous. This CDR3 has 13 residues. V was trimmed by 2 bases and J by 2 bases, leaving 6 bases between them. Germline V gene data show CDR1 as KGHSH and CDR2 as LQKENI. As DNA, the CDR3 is TGTGCCAGCTCACCAGGGCTAAACACTGAAGCTTTCTTT. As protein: CASSPGLNTEAFF.

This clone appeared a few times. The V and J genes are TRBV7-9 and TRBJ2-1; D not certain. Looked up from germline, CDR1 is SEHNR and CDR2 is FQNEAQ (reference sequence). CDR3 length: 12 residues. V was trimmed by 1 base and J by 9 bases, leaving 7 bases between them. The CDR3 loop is CASSLVAAEQFF. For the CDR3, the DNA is TGTGCCAGCAGCTTAGTAGCAGCTGAGCAGTTCTTC.

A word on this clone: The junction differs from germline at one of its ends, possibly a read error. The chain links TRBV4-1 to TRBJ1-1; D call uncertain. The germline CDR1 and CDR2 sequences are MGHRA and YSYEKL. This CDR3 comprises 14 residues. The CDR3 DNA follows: TGCGCCAGCAGCCTAGGGATGGCGAACGCTGAAGCTTTCTTT. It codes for CASSLGMANAEAFF.

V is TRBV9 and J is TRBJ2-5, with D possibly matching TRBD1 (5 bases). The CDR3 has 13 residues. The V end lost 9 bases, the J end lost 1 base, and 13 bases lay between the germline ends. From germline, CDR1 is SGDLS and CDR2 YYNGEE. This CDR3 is CAINRQPQETQYF. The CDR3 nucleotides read TGTGCCATTAACCGACAGCCCCAAGAGACCCAGTACTTC.

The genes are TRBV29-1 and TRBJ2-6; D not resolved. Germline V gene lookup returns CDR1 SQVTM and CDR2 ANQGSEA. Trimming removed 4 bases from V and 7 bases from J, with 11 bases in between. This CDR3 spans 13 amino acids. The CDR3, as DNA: TGCAGCGTTGGATCCTCGATAGCCAACGTCCTGACTTTC. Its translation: CSVGSSIANVLTF.

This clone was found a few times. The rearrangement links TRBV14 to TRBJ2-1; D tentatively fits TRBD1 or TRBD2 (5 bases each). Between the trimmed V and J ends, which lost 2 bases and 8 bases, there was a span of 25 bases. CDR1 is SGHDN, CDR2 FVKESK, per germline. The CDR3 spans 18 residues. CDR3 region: CASSQQTRGPTFGDEQFF. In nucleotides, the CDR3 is TGTGCCAGCAGCCAACAGACGAGGGGACCTACCTTTGGCGATGAGCAGTTCTTC.

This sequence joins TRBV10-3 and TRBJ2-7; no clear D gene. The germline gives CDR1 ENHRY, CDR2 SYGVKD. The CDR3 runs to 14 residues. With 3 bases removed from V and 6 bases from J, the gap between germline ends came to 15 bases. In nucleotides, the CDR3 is TGTGCCATCAGTGACTACTCTTTTGGGCGCGAGCAGTACTTC. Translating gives CAISDYSFGREQYF.

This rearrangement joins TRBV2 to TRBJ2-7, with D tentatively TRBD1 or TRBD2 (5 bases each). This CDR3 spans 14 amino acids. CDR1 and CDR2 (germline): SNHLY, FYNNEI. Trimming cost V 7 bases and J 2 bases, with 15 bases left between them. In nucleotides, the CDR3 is TGTGCCAGCATTCTCGACGGGGCCGCCTACGAGCAGTACTTC. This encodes CASILDGAAYEQYF. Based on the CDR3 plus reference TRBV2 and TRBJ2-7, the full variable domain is EPEVTQTPSHQVTQMGQEVILRCVPISNHLYFYWYRQILGQKVEFLVSFYNNEISEKSEIFDDQFSVERPDGSNFTLKIRSTKLEDSAMYFCASILDGAAYEQYFGPGTRLTVT.

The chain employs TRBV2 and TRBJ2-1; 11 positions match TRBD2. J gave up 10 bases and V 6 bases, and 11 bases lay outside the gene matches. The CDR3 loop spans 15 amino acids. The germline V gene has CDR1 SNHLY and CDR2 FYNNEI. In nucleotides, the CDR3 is TGTGCCAGCAGACCTACTAGCGGGAGTTCGTACGAGCAGTTCTTC. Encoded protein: CASRPTSGSSYEQFF. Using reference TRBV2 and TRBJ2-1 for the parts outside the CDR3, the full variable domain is EPEVTQTPSHQVTQMGQEVILRCVPISNHLYFYWYRQILGQKVEFLVSFYNNEISEKSEIFDDQFSVERPDGSNFTLKIRSTKLEDSAMYFCASRPTSGSSYEQFFGPGTRLTVL.

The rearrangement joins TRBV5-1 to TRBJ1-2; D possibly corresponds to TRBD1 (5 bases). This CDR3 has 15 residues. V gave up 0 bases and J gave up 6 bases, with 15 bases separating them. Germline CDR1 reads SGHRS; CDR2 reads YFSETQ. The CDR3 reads CASSLVGGPIDGYTF. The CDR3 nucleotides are TGCGCCAGCAGCTTGGTCGGGGGACCCATCGATGGCTACACCTTC.

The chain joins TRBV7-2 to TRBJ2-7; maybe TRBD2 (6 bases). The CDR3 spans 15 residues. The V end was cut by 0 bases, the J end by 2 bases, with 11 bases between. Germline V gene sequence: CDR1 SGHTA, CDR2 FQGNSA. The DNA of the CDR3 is TGTGCCAGCAGCTTAGCGGGGGGTTCAACCTACGAGCAGTACTTC. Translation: CASSLAGGSTYEQYF.

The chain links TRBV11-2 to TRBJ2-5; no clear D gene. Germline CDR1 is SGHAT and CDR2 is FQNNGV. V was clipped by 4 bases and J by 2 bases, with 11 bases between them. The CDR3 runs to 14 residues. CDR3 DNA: TGTGCCAGCAGCTCCCGTAACTTGCAAGAGACCCAGTACTTC. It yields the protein CASSSRNLQETQYF.

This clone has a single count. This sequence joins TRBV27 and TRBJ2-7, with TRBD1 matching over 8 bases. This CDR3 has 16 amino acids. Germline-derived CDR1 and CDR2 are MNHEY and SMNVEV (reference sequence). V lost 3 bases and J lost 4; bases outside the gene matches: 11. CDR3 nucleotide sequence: TGTGCCAGCAGTTTGGTGGGCGGCAGGGGGCAATACGAGCAGTACTTC. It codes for CASSLVGGRGQYEQYF.

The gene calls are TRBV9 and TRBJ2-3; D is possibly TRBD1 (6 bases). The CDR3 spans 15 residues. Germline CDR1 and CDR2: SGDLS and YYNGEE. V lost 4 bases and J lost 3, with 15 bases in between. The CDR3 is CASSTLTGKTDTQYF. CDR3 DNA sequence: TGTGCCAGCAGCACCCTGACAGGAAAAACAGATACGCAGTATTTT.

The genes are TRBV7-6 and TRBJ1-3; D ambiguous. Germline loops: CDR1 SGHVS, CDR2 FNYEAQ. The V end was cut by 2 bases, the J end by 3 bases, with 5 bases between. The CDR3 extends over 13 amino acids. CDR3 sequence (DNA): TGTGCCAGCAGCTTAAGAGATGGAAACACCATATATTTT. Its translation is CASSLRDGNTIYF.